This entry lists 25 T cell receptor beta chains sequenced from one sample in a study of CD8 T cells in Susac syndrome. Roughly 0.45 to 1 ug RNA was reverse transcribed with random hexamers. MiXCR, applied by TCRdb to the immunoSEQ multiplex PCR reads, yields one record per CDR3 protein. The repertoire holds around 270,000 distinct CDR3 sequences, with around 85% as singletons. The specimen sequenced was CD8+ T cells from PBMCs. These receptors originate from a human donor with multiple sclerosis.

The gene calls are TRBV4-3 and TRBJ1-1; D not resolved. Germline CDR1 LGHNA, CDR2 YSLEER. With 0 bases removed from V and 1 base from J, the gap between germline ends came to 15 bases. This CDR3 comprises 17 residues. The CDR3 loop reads CASSQDWKGPTNTEAFF. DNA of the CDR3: TGCGCCAGCAGCCAAGATTGGAAAGGACCCACGAACACTGAAGCTTTCTTT.

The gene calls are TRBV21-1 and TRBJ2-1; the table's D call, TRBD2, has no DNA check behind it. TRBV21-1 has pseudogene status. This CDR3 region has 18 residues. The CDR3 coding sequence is TGTGCCAGCAGCAAAAAGTGCCCTCGGGACCCTCTCTCCAATGAGCAGTTCTTC. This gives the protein CASSKKCPRDPLSNEQFF.

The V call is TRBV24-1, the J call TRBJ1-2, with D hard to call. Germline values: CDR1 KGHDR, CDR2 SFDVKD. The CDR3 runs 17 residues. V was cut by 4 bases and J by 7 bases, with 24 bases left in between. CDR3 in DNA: TGTGCCACCAGTGACCCCGCCTCTGGGCAGGCCGCCAGTGGCTACACCTTC. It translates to CATSDPASGQAASGYTF.

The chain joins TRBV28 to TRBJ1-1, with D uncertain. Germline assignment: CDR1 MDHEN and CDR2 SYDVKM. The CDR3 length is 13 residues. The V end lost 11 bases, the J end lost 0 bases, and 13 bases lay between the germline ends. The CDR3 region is CAGSDGLNTEAFF. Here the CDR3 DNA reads TGTGCCGGTTCGGACGGATTGAACACTGAAGCTTTCTTT.

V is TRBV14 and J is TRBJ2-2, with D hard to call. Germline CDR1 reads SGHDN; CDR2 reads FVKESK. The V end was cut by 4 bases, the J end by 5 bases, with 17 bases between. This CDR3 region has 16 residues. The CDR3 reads CASSRLWSFLTGELFF. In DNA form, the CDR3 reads TGTGCCAGCAGCCGCCTCTGGAGCTTTTTAACCGGGGAGCTGTTTTTT.

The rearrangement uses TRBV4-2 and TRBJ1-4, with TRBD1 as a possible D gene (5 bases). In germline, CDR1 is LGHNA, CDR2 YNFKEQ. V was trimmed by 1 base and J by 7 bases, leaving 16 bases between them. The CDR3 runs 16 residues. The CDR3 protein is CASSQASGGWGEKLFF. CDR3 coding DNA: TGTGCCAGCAGCCAAGCTAGCGGGGGATGGGGTGAAAAACTGTTTTTT.

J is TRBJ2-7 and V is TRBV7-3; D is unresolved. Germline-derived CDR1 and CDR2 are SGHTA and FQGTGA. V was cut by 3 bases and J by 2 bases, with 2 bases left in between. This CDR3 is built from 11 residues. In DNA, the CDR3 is TGTGCCAGCAGCTTCGCCTACGAGCAGTACTTC. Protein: CASSFAYEQYF.

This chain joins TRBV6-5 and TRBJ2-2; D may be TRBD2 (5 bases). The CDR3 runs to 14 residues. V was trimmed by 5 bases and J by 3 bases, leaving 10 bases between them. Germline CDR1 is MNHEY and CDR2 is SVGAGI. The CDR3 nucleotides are TGTGCCAGCAGTAAACTAGAGTACACCGGGGAGCTGTTTTTT. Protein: CASSKLEYTGELFF.

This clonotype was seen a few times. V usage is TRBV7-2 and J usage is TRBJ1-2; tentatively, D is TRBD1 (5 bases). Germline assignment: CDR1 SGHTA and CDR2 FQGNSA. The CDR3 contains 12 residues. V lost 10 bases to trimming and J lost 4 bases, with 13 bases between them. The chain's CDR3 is CATEPQVYGYTF. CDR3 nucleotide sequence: TGTGCCACCGAGCCACAGGTCTATGGCTACACCTTC.

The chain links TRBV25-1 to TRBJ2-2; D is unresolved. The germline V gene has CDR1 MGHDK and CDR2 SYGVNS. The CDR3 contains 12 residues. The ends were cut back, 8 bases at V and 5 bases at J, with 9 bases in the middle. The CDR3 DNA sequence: TGTGCCAGCTGTCGGGCAACCGGGGAGCTGTTTTTT. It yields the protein CASCRATGELFF.

The CDR3 spells CASSRLFRNQPQHF. In DNA form, the CDR3 reads TGTGCCAGTAGTCGCCTTTTTCGCAATCAGCCCCAGCATTTT. The chain joins TRBV19 to TRBJ1-5, with unresolved D. V dropped 5 bases and J dropped 2 bases, with 10 bases sitting between them. From germline, CDR1 is LNHDA and CDR2 SQIVND (reference sequence). The CDR3 is made up of 14 amino acids.

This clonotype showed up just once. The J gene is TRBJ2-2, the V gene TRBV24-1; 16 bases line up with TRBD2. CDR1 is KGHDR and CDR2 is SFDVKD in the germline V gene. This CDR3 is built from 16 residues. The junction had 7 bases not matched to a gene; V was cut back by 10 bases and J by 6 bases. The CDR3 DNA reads TGTGCCACTCAACCGGGACTAGCGGGAGGGGCCGGGGAGCTGTTTTTT. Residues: CATQPGLAGGAGELFF.

The CDR3, as DNA: TGTGCCAGCAGCCCCGGACAAGAAGAGACCCAGTACTTC. Its protein product is CASSPGQEETQYF. V gene TRBV5-4 combines with J gene TRBJ2-5; the D gene is possibly TRBD1 (5 bases). The CDR3 sequence is 13 residues long. The germline V gene encodes CDR1 SGHNT and CDR2 YYREEE (reference sequence). Trimming shortened V by 4 bases and J by 3 bases, and 10 bases separated the two germline ends.

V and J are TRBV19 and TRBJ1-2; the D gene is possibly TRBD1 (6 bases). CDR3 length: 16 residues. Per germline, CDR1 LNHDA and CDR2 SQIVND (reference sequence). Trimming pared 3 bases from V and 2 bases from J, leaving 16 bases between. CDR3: CASSIPYGQQNYGYTF. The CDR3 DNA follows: TGTGCCAGTAGTATTCCGTACGGACAGCAAAACTATGGCTACACCTTC.

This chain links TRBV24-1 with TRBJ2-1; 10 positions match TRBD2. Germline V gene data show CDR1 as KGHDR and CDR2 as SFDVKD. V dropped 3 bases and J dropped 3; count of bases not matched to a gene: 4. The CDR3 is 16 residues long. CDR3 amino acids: CATSDTLAGGYNEQFF. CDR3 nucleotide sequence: TGTGCCACCAGTGATACTTTAGCGGGAGGCTACAATGAGCAGTTCTTC.

CDR3 amino acids: CASSLERLDQPQHF. The CDR3 DNA follows: TGTGCCAGCAGTTTAGAACGGCTAGATCAGCCCCAGCATTTT. The gene calls are TRBV12-3 or TRBV12-4 and TRBJ1-5, with no clear D. The V gene lost 1 base and the J gene lost 5 bases, with 9 bases spanning the gap. The CDR3 totals 14 residues.

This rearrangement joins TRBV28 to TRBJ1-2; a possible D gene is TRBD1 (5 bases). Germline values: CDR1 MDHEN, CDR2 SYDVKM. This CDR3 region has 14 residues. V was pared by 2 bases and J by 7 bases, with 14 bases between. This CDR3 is CASSLGGTGGGYTF. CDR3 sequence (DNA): TGTGCCAGCAGTTTAGGTGGGACTGGAGGTGGCTACACCTTC.

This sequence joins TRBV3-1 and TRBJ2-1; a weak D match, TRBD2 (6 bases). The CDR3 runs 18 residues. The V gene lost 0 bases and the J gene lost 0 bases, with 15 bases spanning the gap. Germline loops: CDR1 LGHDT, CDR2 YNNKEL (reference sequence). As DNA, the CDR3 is TGTGCCAGCAGCCAAGACGCCAGGATCGGGAGCTCCTACAATGAGCAGTTCTTC. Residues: CASSQDARIGSSYNEQFF.

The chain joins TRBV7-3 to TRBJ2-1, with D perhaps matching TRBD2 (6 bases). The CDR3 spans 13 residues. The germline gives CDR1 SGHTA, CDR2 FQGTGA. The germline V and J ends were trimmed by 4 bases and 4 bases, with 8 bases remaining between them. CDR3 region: CASSSSAYNEQFF. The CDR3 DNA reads TGTGCCAGCAGCTCTAGCGCTTACAATGAGCAGTTCTTC.

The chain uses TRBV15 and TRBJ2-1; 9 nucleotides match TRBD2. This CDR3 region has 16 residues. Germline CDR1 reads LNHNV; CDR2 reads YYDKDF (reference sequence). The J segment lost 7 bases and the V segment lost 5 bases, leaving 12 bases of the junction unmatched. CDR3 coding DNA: TGTGCCACCAGCGCCCGGACTAGCGAGCCAGTAAATGAGCAGTTCTTC. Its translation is CATSARTSEPVNEQFF. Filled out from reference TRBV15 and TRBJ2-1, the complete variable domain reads DAMVIQNPRYQVTQFGKPVTLSCSQTLNHNVMYWYQQKSSQAPKLLFHYYDKDFNNEADTPDNFQSRRPNTSFCFLDIRSPGLGDTAMYLCATSARTSEPVNEQFFGPGTRLTVL.

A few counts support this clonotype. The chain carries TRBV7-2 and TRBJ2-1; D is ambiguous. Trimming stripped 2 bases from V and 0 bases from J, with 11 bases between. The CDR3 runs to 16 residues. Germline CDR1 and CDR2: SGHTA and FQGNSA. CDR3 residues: CASSLYGSSSYNEQFF. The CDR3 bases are TGTGCCAGCAGCTTATATGGCTCCAGCTCCTACAATGAGCAGTTCTTC.

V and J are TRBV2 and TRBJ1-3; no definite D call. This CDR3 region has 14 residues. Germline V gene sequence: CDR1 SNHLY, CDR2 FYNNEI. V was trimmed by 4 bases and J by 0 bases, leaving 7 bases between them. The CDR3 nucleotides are TGTGCCAGCAGTGGATTAGCCTCTGGAAACACCATATATTTT. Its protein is CASSGLASGNTIYF.

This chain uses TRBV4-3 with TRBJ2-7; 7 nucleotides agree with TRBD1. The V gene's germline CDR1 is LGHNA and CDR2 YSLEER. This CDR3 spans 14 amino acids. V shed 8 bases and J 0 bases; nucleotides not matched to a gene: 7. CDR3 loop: CASAPGTVSYEQYF. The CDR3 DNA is TGCGCCAGCGCGCCGGGGACAGTCTCCTACGAGCAGTACTTC.

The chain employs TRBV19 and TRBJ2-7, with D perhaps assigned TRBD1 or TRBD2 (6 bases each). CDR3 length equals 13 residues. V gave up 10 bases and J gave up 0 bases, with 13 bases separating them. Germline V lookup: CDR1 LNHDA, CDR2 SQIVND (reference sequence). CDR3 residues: CATAGHSSYEQYF. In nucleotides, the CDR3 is TGTGCCACTGCGGGACACTCCTCCTACGAGCAGTACTTC.

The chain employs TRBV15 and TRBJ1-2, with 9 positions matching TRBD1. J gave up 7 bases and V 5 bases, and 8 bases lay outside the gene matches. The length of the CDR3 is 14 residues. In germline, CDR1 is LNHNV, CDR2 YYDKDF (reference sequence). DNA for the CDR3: TGTGCCACCAGCCCGGACAGGGGCCGGGGTGGCTACACCTTC. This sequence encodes CATSPDRGRGGYTF. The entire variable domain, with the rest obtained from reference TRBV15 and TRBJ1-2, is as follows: DAMVIQNPRYQVTQFGKPVTLSCSQTLNHNVMYWYQQKSSQAPKLLFHYYDKDFNNEADTPDNFQSRRPNTSFCFLDIRSPGLGDTAMYLCATSPDRGRGGYTFGSGTRLTVV.